These T cell receptor beta chains were read from a single sample in a study of T cell clones after liver transplantation. The protocol was immunoSEQ multiplex PCR, while the TCRdb copy is restricted to in-frame clones and leaves out a portion. The sample shows 95,000 to 110,000 clones, about 81% of them seen only once. The sample was CD4+ T cells from blood, taken before liver transplant. These receptors were taken from a human donor who received a liver transplant. The CDR3 runs from the conserved cysteine through the conserved F or W. D genes are given only for firm matches. Clone size appears in some rows only: once, few, many, or a class for an expanded clone.

J	size	D	V	DNA	CDR3
TRBJ1-5	-	-	TRBV7-9	TGTGCCAGCAGCCCCGGGAACCTCAATCAGCCCCAGCATTTT	CASSPGNLNQPQHF
TRBJ2-3	-	-	TRBV7-2	TGTGCCAGCAGCTTAGGAGGGGGTTTTGCAGATACGCAGTATTTT	CASSLGGGFADTQYF
TRBJ2-5	-	TRBD1	TRBV28	TGTGCCAGCAGTTTACAAAGGACAGGGCTAGAGACCCAGTACTTC	CASSLQRTGLETQYF
TRBJ1-4	few	-	TRBV19	TGTGCCAGTAGCAATTGGTCGGGGGAAAAACTGTTTTTT	CASSNWSGEKLFF
TRBJ2-3	-	-	TRBV27	TGTGCCAGCGGGCCACAGGGCCGCACAGATACGCAGTATTTT	CASGPQGRTDTQYF
TRBJ1-3	-	TRBD1	TRBV7-6	TGTGCCAGCAGCTTAAGACAGGGGAATGGAAACACCATATATTTT	CASSLRQGNGNTIYF
TRBJ1-2	-	-	TRBV9	TGTGCCAGCAGCGACGGACCCACCTATTATGGCTACACCTTC	CASSDGPTYYGYTF
TRBJ2-1	-	TRBD2	TRBV5-4	TGTGCCAGCAGCGGGACTAGCGGGGGATTCAATGAGCAGTTCTTC	CASSGTSGGFNEQFF
TRBJ2-4	-	TRBD2	TRBV9	TGTGCCAGCAGCGTCACTAGCGGGCAAAACATTCAGTACTTC	CASSVTSGQNIQYF
TRBJ2-1	-	TRBD2	TRBV11-3	TGTGCCAGCAGCTTAGAGGGGACTAGCGAGTACAATGAGCAGTTCTTC	CASSLEGTSEYNEQFF
TRBJ1-2	-	TRBD1	TRBV11-2	TGTGCCAGCAGCGACGACAGGGTCTATGGCTACACCTTC	CASSDDRVYGYTF
TRBJ2-1	once	-	TRBV4-1	TGCGCCAGCAGCCAAATCGGGACCGCTGTGTACAATGAGCAGTTCTTC	CASSQIGTAVYNEQFF
TRBJ1-2	-	TRBD1	TRBV7-2	TGTGCCAGCAGCTTAGGACAGGGAAGCGGCTACACCTTC	CASSLGQGSGYTF
TRBJ1-1	many	-	TRBV6-1	TGTGCCAGCAACAAAAGGGAGGGGGTGAACACTGAAGCTTTCTTT	CASNKREGVNTEAFF
TRBJ1-6	-	-	TRBV30	TGTGCCTGGAGCCCGGTCTTAGGTCCGAGCTCCTATAATTCACCCCTCCACTTT	CAWSPVLGPSSYNSPLHF
TRBJ1-1	-	-	TRBV27	TGTGCCAGCAGTTCGCAAGGGAGGGCGCGGAACACTGAAGCTTTCTTT	CASSSQGRARNTEAFF
TRBJ1-2	once	TRBD1	TRBV7-2	TGTGCCAGCAGCGGCGACAGGGTTGGCTACACCTTC	CASSGDRVGYTF